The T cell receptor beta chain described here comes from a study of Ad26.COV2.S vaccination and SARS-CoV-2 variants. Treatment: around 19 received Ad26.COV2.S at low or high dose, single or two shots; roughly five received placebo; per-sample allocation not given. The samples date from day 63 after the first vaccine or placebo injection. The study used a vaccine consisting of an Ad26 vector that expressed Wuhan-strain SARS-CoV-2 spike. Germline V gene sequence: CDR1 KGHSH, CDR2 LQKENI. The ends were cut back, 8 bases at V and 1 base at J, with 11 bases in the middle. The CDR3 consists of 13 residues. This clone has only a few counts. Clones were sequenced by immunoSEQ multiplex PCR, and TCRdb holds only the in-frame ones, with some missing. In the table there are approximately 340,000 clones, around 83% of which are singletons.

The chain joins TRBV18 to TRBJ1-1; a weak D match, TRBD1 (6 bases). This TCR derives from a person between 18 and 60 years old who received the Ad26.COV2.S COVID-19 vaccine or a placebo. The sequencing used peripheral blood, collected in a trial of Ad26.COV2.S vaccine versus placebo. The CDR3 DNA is TGTGCCAGCAATGAAGGGGGGAACACTGAAGCTTTCTTT. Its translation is CASNEGGNTEAFF.